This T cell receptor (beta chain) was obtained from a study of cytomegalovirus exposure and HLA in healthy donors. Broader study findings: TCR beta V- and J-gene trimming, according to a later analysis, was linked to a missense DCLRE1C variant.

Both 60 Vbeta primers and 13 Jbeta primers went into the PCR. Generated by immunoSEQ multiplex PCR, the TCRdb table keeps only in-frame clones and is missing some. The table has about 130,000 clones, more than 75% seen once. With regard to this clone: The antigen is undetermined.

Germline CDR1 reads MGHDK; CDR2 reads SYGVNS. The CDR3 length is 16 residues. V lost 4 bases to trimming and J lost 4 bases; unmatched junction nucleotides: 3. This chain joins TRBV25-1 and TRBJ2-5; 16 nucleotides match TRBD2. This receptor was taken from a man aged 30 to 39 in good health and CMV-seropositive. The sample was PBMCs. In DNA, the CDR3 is TGTGCCAGCAGTGTGGGACTAGCGGGAGGGGTAGAGACCCAGTACTTC. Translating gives CASSVGLAGGVETQYF.